Included here is one TCR beta chain sequence, with context. The time point denotes: peripheral blood 6 weeks after treatment start. Here immunoSEQ multiplex PCR was the method, and the copy in TCRdb shows in-frame clones only, minus some. In the table there are more than 60,000 clones, around nine tenths of which are singletons. This sample is drawn from a study of PD-L1 blockade in urothelial cancer. The CDR3 consists of 15 residues. CDR1 and CDR2 from the germline V gene are MDHEN and SYDVKM. The junction had 10 bases not matched to a gene; V was cut back by 7 bases and J by 5 bases. The input for sequencing was PBMCs, taken around atezolizumab (anti-PD-L1) treatment. This rearrangement joins TRBV28 to TRBJ2-7; 11 nucleotides line up with TRBD2. The source of this sequence is a man in his sixties with urothelial cancer. Here the CDR3 reads CASIPRLAGNDEQYF. The CDR3 region has the DNA TGTGCCAGCATCCCCCGACTAGCGGGAAACGACGAGCAGTACTTC.